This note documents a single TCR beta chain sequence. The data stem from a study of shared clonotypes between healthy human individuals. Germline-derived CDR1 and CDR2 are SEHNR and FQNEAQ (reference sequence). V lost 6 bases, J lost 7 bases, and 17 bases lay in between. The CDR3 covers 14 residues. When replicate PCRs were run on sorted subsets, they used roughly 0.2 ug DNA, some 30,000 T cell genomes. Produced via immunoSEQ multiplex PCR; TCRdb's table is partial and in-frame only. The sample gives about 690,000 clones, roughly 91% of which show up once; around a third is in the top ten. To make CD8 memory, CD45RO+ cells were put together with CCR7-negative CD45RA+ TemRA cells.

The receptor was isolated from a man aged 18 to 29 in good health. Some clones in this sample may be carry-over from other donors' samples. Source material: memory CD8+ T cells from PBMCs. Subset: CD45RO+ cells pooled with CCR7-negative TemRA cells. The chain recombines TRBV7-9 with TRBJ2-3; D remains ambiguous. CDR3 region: CASSNPEMGNTQYF. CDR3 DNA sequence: TGTGCCAGCAGTAACCCTGAGATGGGGAATACGCAGTATTTT.